Listed below are T cell receptor beta chains from one sample, sequenced in a study of cytomegalovirus exposure and HLA in healthy donors. Here immunoSEQ multiplex PCR was the method, and the copy in TCRdb shows in-frame clones only, minus some. The sample contains about 160,000 clones, around 82% of which appear only once. Sequenced sample: PBMCs. All receptors come from a man between 25 and 39 years old in good health and CMV-seropositive. Both conserved end residues are part of each CDR3. D genes are given only for firm matches. A row's size may be missing; if present it is once, few, many or a size class.

j_gene | v_gene | abundance | d_gene | CDR3nt | CDR3aa
TRBJ2-5 | TRBV5-1 | - | - | TGCGCCAGCAGCTTCCGGACGGGGGAGACCCAGTACTTC | CASSFRTGETQYF
TRBJ1-5 | TRBV19 | - | - | TGTGCCAGCCAAACCACTTCAGGGCCTTCAGAGCAGCCCCAGCATTTT | CASQTTSGPSEQPQHF
TRBJ1-5 | TRBV16 | - | TRBD1 | TGTGCCAGCAGCCACCCGACAGGGTCGGGGAATCAGCCCCAGCATTTT | CASSHPTGSGNQPQHF
TRBJ2-5 | TRBV7-2 | - | TRBD2 | TGTGCCAGCAGCTTGACTAGCGGCCAAGAGACCCAGTACTTC | CASSLTSGQETQYF
TRBJ1-6 | TRBV30 | few | - | TGTGCCTGGAGCGGTGGCAGGGGTGATTCACCCCTCCACTTT | CAWSGGRGDSPLHF
TRBJ2-7 | TRBV28 | large | TRBD2 | TGTGCCAGCAGTTTGGCTAGCGGGGGTACCTACGAGCAGTACTTC | CASSLASGGTYEQYF
TRBJ1-5 | TRBV7-8 | - | - | TGTGCCAGCAGCGACATCAGGGATAGCAATCAGCCCCAGCATTTT | CASSDIRDSNQPQHF
TRBJ2-5 | TRBV5-6 | - | - | TGTGCCAGCAGCTTGCCTCTCGAGACCCAGTACTTC | CASSLPLETQYF
TRBJ2-7 | TRBV7-2 | - | TRBD2 | TGTGCCAGCAGCTTAGTTAGCGGGGGATCCTACGAGCAGTACTTC | CASSLVSGGSYEQYF
TRBJ1-2 | TRBV28 | many | - | TGTGCCAGCAGGACAGGAAACTATGGCTACACCTTC | CASRTGNYGYTF
TRBJ2-5 | TRBV7-9 | - | TRBD2 | TGTGCCAGCAGCCTACCGGGGGGGTCGGAGACCCAGTACTTC | CASSLPGGSETQYF
TRBJ2-2 | TRBV19 | - | - | TGTGCCAGTAGTATACGGGGATTTCCCGGGGAGCTGTTTTTT | CASSIRGFPGELFF
TRBJ2-3 | TRBV6-1 | once | - | TGTGCCAGCAGTGATCCCGGACAGCTCACAGATACGCAGTATTTT | CASSDPGQLTDTQYF
TRBJ1-1 | TRBV25-1 | - | TRBD1 | TGTGCCAGCAGTGCGGGACAGTTGAACACTGAAGCTTTCTTT | CASSAGQLNTEAFF
TRBJ2-1 | TRBV5-1 | - | TRBD1 | TGCGCCAGCAGGAACACGGGACAGGGGGCTCACAATGAGCAGTTCTTC | CASRNTGQGAHNEQFF
TRBJ2-1 | TRBV18 | - | TRBD2 | TGTGCCAGCTCACCTTCAGGACTAGAAAGTATCGATGAGCAGTTCTTC | CASSPSGLESIDEQFF
TRBJ1-4 | TRBV4-3 | - | - | TGCGCCAGCAGCCAGAGGGCCCCACAGGGCGCAACTAATGAAAAACTGTTTTTT | CASSQRAPQGATNEKLFF
TRBJ2-3 | TRBV6-1 | - | TRBD1 | TGTGCCAGCAGTGCATTGACAGGGGGCCGGGCAGATACGCAGTATTTT | CASSALTGGRADTQYF
TRBJ2-3 | TRBV7-2 | few | - | TGTGCCAGCAGCTCCCGGTGGACAGATACGCAGTATTTT | CASSSRWTDTQYF
TRBJ1-5 | TRBV19 | - | - | TGTGCCACCCACGAGGGTGGTTATAGCAATCAGCCCCAGCATTTT | CATHEGGYSNQPQHF
TRBJ1-3 | TRBV9 | - | - | TGTGCCAGCAGCGTGGGAGGGATTGGAAACACCATATATTTT | CASSVGGIGNTIYF
TRBJ1-2 | TRBV7-9 | - | TRBD1 | TGTGCCAGCAGCTCTCCTATGGGGACAGGGGCCATTAACTATGGCTACACCTTC | CASSSPMGTGAINYGYTF
TRBJ2-5 | TRBV30 | - | - | TGTGCCCAAACCCTACCGGGGTTCAAGACCCAGTACTTC | CAQTLPGFKTQYF
TRBJ1-1 | TRBV28 | - | TRBD1 | TGTGCCAGCAGCAAGGGACAGGGAGTCAACACTGAAGCTTTCTTT | CASSKGQGVNTEAFF
TRBJ1-2 | TRBV5-6 | - | TRBD1 | TGTGCCAGCAGCGCCGGGACAGGCTATGGCTACACCTTC | CASSAGTGYGYTF
TRBJ2-7 | TRBV5-1 | many | TRBD1 | TGCGCCAGCAGCGGACAGGGGTACGAGCAGTACTTC | CASSGQGYEQYF